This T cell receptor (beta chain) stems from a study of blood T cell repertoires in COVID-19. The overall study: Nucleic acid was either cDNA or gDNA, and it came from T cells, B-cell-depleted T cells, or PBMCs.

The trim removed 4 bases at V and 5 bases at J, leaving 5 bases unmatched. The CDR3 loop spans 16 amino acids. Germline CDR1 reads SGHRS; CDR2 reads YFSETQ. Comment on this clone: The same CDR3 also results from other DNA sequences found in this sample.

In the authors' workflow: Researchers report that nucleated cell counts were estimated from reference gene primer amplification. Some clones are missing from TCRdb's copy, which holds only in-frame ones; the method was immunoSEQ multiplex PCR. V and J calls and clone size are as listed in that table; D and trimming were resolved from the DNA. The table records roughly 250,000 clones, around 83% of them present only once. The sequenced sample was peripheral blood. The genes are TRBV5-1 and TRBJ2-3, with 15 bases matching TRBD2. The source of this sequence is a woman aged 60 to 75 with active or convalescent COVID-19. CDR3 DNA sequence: TGCGCCAGCAGCCCGGGACTAGCGGGGGGAATAGATACGCAGTATTTT. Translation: CASSPGLAGGIDTQYF.